This TCR beta chain was recorded in a study of blood T cell repertoires in COVID-19. Study-level background: Italy, Spain and the United States were the sources of the convalescent and acute COVID-19 samples. The cDNA or gDNA used as material had been derived from T cells, B-cell-depleted T cells, or PBMCs.

As originally analysed: Estimation of nucleated cell counts relied on the amplification of reference gene primers. Sequenced by immunoSEQ multiplex PCR; TCRdb stores in-frame clones only, minus some. The V and J calls and clone size were taken over from that table, and D and trimming were inferred from the DNA. In the table there are 150,000 to 200,000 clones, around four fifths of which are singletons. The germline V and J ends were trimmed by 6 bases and 4 bases, with 16 bases remaining between them. The germline V gene encodes CDR1 MDHEN and CDR2 SYDVKM. This CDR3 contains 14 residues. The sequencing input was peripheral blood. This receptor was identified in a woman in her sixties or seventies with COVID-19, enrolled during active disease. The chain combines TRBV28 with TRBJ2-7; a possible D gene is TRBD2 (6 bases). The CDR3 protein is CASRRGSRTYEQYF. The CDR3 DNA reads TGTGCCAGCAGGCGGGGTTCCCGCACTTACGAGCAGTACTTC. Filled out from reference TRBV28 and TRBJ2-7, the complete variable domain reads DVKVTQSSRYLVKRTGEKVFLECVQDMDHENMFWYRQDPGLGLRLIYFSYDVKMKEKGDIPEGYSVSREKKERFSLILESASTNQTSMYLCASRRGSRTYEQYFGPGTRLTVT.